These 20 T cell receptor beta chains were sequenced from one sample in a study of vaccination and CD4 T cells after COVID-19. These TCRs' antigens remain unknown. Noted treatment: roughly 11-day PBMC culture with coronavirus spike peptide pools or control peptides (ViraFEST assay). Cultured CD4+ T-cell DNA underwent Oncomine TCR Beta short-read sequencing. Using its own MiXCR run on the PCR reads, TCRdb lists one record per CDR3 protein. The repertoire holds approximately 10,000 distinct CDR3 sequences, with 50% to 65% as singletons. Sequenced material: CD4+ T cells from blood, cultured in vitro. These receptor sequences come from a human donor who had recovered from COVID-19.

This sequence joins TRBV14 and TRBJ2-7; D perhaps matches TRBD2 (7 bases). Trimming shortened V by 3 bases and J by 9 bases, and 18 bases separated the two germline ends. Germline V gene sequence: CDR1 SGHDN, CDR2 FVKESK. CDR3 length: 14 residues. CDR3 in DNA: TGTGCCAGCAGCCAGCTCGCGGGGGCCCTATGGCAGTACTTC. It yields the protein CASSQLAGALWQYF.

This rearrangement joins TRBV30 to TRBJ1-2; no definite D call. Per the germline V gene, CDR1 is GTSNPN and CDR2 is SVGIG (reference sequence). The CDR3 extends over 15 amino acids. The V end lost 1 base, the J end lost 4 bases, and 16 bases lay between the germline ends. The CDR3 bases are TGTGCCTGGAGTGCGCGGAAGACACAAAGCTATGGCTACACCTTC. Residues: CAWSARKTQSYGYTF.

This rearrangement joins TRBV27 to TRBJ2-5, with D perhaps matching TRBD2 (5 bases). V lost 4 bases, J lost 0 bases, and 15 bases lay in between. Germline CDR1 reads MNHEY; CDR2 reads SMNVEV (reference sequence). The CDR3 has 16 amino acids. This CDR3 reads CASSSGVGVYQETQYF. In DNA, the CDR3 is TGTGCCAGCAGTTCCGGGGTTGGAGTGTACCAAGAGACCCAGTACTTC.

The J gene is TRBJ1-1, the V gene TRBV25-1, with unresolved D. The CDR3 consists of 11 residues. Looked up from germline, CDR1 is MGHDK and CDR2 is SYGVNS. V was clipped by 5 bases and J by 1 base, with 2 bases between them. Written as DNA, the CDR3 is TGTGCCAGCAGTAGGAACACTGAAGCTTTCTTT. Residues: CASSRNTEAFF. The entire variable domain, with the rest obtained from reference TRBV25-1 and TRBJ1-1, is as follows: EADIYQTPRYLVIGTGKKITLECSQTMGHDKMYWYQQDPGMELHLIHYSYGVNSTEKGDLSSESTVSRIRTEHFPLTLESARPSHTSQYLCASSRNTEAFFGQGTRLTVV.

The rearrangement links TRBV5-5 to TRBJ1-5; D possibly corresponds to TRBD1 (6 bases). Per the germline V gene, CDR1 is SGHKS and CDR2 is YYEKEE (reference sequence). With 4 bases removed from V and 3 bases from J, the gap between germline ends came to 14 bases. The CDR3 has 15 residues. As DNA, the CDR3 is TGTGCCAGCAGCCTTGGGACACTCGCCAATCAGCCCCAGCATTTT. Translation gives CASSLGTLANQPQHF.

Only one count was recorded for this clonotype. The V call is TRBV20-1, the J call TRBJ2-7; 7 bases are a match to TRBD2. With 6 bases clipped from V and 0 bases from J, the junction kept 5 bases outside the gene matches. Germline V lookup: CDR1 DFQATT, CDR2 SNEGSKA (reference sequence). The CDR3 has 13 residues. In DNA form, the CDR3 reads TGCAGTGCCGAAGCGGGGAGCTCCTACGAGCAGTACTTC. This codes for CSAEAGSSYEQYF.

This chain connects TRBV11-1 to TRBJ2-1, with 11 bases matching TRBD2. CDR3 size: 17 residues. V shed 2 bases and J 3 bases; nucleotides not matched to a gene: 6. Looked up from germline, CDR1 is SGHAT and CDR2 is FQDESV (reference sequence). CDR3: CASSLIWLAGGYNEQFF. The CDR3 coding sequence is TGTGCCAGCAGCTTAATTTGGCTAGCGGGAGGCTACAATGAGCAGTTCTTC.

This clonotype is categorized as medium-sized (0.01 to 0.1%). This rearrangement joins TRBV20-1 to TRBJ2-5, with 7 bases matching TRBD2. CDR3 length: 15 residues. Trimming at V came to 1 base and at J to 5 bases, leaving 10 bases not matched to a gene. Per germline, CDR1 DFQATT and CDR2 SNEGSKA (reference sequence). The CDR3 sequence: CSARVGGVLRETQYF. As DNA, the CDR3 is TGCAGTGCTAGAGTGGGGGGGGTTCTAAGGGAGACCCAGTACTTC.

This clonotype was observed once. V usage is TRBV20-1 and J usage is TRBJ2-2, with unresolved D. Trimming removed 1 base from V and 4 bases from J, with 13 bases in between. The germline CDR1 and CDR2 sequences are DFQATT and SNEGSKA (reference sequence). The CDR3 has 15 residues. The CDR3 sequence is CSARAQIWRTGELFF. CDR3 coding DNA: TGCAGTGCTAGAGCGCAGATCTGGCGCACCGGGGAGCTGTTTTTT.

Here the CDR3 reads CASSSGRLQPYF. As DNA, the CDR3 is TGTGCCAGCAGTTCGGGGCGCCTACAGCCGTATTTT. This chain uses TRBV6-2 or TRBV6-3 with TRBJ2-3; either TRBD1 or TRBD2 may fit D (5 bases each). Trimming stripped 4 bases from V and 14 bases from J, with 16 bases between. The CDR3 is 12 amino acids. Germline CDR1 is MNHEY and CDR2 is SVGEGT.

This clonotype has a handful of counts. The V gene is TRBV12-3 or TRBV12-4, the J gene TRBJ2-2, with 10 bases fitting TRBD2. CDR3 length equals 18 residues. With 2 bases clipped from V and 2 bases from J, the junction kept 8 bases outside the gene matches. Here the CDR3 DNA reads TGTGCCAGCAGTTTATGGGCTAGCGGGGGCCGAAACACCGGGGAGCTGTTTTTT. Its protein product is CASSLWASGGRNTGELFF.

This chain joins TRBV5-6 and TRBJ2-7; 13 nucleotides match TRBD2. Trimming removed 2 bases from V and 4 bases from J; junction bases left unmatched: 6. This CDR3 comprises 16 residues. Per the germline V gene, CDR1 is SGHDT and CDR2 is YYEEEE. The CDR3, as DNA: TGTGCCAGCAGCTTTAGACTAGCGGGGGGTGGGTACGAGCAGTACTTC. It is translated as CASSFRLAGGGYEQYF. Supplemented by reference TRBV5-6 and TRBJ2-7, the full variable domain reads DAGVTQSPTHLIKTRGQQVTLRCSPKSGHDTVSWYQQALGQGPQFIFQYYEEEERQRGNFPDRFSGHQFPNYSSELNVNALLLGDSALYLCASSFRLAGGGYEQYFGPGTRLTVT.

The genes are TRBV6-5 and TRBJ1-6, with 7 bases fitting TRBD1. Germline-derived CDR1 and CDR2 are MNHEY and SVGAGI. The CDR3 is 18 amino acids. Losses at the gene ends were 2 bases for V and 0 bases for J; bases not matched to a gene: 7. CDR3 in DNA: TGTGCCAGCAGTTACGGGATCTACAGGGGCTCCTATAATTCACCCCTCCACTTT. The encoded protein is CASSYGIYRGSYNSPLHF.

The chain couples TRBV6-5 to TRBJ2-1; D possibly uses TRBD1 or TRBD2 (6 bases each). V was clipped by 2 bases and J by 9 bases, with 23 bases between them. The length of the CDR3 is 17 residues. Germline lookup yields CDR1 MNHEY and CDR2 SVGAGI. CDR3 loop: CASSYPLIGGLTGEQFF. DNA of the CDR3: TGTGCCAGCAGTTACCCTCTTATAGGGGGGCTTACGGGTGAGCAGTTCTTC.

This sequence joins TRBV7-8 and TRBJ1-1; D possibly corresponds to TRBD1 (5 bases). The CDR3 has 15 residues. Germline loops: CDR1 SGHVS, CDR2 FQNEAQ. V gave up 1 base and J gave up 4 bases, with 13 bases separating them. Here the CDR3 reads CASSLEGRVITEAFF. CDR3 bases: TGTGCCAGCAGCTTAGAGGGCAGGGTTATCACTGAAGCTTTCTTT.

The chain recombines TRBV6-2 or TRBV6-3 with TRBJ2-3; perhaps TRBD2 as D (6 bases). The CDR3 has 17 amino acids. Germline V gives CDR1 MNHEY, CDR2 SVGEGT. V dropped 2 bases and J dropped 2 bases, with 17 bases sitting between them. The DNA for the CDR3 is TGTGCCAGCAGTTACCCACCCCGGGGGAGCTTCACAGATACGCAGTATTTT. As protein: CASSYPPRGSFTDTQYF.

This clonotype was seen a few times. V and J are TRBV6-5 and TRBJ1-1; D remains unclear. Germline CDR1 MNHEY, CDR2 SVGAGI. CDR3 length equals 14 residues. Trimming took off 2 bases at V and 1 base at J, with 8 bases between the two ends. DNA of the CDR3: TGTGCCAGCAGTTACGCCAGACCGAACACTGAAGCTTTCTTT. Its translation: CASSYARPNTEAFF.

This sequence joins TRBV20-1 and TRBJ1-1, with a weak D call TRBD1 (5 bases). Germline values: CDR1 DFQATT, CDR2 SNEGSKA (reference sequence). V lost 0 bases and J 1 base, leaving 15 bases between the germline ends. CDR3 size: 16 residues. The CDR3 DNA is TGCAGTGCTAGAGATGTTCGGGGGAGTGGGAACACTGAAGCTTTCTTT. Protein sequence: CSARDVRGSGNTEAFF.

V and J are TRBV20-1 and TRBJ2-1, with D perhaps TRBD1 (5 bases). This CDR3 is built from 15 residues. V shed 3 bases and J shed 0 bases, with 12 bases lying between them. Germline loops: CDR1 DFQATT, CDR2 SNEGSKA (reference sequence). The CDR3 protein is CSASGAPSSYNEQFF. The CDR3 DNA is TGCAGTGCTAGTGGGGCGCCTAGCTCCTACAATGAGCAGTTCTTC.

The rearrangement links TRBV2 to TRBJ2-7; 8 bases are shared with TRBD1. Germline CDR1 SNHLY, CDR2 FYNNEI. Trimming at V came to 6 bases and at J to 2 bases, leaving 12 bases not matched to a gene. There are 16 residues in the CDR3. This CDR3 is CASRQGEFGATYEQYF. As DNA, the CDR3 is TGTGCCAGCAGACAGGGGGAGTTCGGGGCAACCTACGAGCAGTACTTC.